One and the same sample provided the 7 T cell receptor beta chains below, sequenced in a study of metastatic and nonmetastatic thyroid tumors. Ahead of thyroid surgery, no patient had received treatment of any kind. TCRdb reanalyzed the PCR reads via MiXCR. The top ten hold about 13% of the sample, which has under 20,000 clones, around 28% seen once. Sequencing was performed on tumor tissue. Receptors were obtained from a female donor with papillary thyroid cancer or a benign thyroid nodule (not recorded which). Some clones in this sample may be carry-over from other donors' samples.

The chain links TRBV7-2 to TRBJ2-3; D is ambiguous. With 6 bases removed from V and 3 bases from J, the gap between germline ends came to 4 bases. The CDR3 is 11 residues long. Germline V CDR1 and CDR2: SGHTA, FQGNSA. The CDR3 loop is CASSQTDTQYF. The DNA of the CDR3 is TGTGCCAGCAGTCAAACAGATACGCAGTATTTT.

This chain joins TRBV7-8 and TRBJ2-1, with 8 bases aligning to TRBD1. Germline loops: CDR1 SGHVS, CDR2 FQNEAQ. V shed 3 bases, J shed 0 bases, and the junction held 1 base outside the gene matches. This CDR3 region has 15 residues. The CDR3 bases are TGTGCCAGCAGCTTGGACAGGGCCTCCTACAATGAGCAGTTCTTC. As protein: CASSLDRASYNEQFF.

This clone was observed a handful of times. This chain connects TRBV6-1 to TRBJ2-7; D perhaps matches TRBD2 (5 bases). V lost 0 bases, J lost 1 base, and 7 bases lay in between. Germline V gives CDR1 MNHNS, CDR2 SASEGT. This CDR3 has 14 residues. The CDR3 sequence: CASSEAGKSYEQYF. CDR3 in DNA: TGTGCCAGCAGTGAAGCCGGGAAGTCCTACGAGCAGTACTTC.

V is TRBV19 and J is TRBJ2-3, with 10 bases matching TRBD2. V was pared by 7 bases and J by 0 bases, with 4 bases of the junction left unmatched. The CDR3 extends over 15 amino acids. Looked up from germline, CDR1 is LNHDA and CDR2 is SQIVND (reference sequence). The CDR3 here is CASTVSGGSTDTQYF. CDR3 DNA sequence: TGTGCCAGTACCGTTAGCGGGGGGAGCACAGATACGCAGTATTTT.

The rearrangement uses TRBV5-1 and TRBJ2-3; 9 nucleotides line up with TRBD2. The V segment lost 3 bases and the J segment 6 bases; nucleotides outside the gene matches: 5. The V gene's germline CDR1 is SGHRS and CDR2 YFSETQ. This CDR3 is built from 14 residues. The DNA for the CDR3 is TGCGCCAGCAGCTCGGAGGCGGGGGGGGATACGCAGTATTTT. It yields the protein CASSSEAGGDTQYF.

The sample holds many counts of this clone. This chain connects TRBV9 to TRBJ1-3; D ambiguous. There are 14 residues in the CDR3. Germline V gene lookup returns CDR1 SGDLS and CDR2 YYNGEE. Deletions cut 1 base from V and 5 bases from J, with 10 bases between. CDR3 region: CASSVQAGRNTIYF. Here the CDR3 DNA reads TGTGCCAGCAGCGTACAGGCCGGGCGAAACACCATATATTTT. The full variable domain, its missing parts supplied by reference TRBV9 and TRBJ1-3, is DSGVTQTPKHLITATGQRVTLRCSPRSGDLSVYWYQQSLDQGLQFLIQYYNGEERAKGNILERFSAQQFPDLHSELNLSSLELGDSALYFCASSVQAGRNTIYFGEGSWLTVV.

This clone was recorded once. The rearrangement joins TRBV5-1 to TRBJ2-1; no clear D gene. The CDR3 runs 13 residues. Trimming removed 4 bases at V and 5 bases at J, with 10 bases between. Germline values: CDR1 SGHRS, CDR2 YFSETQ. CDR3 in DNA: TGCGCCAGCAGCAAGGACGGCAACAATGAGCAGTTCTTC. Amino acid sequence: CASSKDGNNEQFF.